The clone carrying this T cell receptor beta chain has more than one count but fewer than ten. The data derive from a study of metastatic and nonmetastatic thyroid tumors. Patients underwent thyroid surgery, and none had received any treatment before it. TCRdb re-clonotyped the PCR reads through MiXCR. The top ten clones hold 3% to 4.5% of a sample with fewer than 100,000 clones, around 14% of them seen once. Sequencing was done on a sample of blood. The source of this sequence is a female donor with papillary thyroid cancer or a benign thyroid nodule (not recorded which). Some clones in this sample may be carry-over from other donors' samples.

The CDR3 bases are TGTGCCAGCAGTTTCCGACTAGCGGGGTTATCCGGAGATACCCAGTACTTC. This translates into CASSFRLAGLSGDTQYF. The J gene is TRBJ2-5, the V gene TRBV6-5, with TRBD2 matching 11 bases. CDR1 and CDR2 from the germline V gene are MNHEY and SVGAGI. This CDR3 has 17 amino acids. J gave up 8 bases and V 4 bases, and 15 bases lay outside the gene matches.